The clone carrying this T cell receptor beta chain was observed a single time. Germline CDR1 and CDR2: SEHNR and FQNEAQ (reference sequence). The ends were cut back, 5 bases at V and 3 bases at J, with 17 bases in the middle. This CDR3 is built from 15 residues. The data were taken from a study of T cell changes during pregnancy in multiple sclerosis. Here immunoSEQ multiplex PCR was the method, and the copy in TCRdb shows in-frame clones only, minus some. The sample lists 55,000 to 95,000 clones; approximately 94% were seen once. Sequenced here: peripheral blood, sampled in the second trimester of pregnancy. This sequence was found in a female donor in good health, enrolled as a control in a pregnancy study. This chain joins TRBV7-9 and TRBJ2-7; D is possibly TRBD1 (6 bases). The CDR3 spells CASSGHRDTNYEQYF. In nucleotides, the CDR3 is TGTGCCAGCAGCGGACACCGGGACACCAACTACGAGCAGTACTTC. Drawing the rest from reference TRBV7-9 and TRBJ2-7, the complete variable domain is DTGVSQNPRHKITKRGQNVTFRCDPISEHNRLYWYRQTLGQGPEFLTYFQNEAQLEKSRLLSDRFSAERPKGSFSTLEIQRTEQGDSAMYLCASSGHRDTNYEQYFGPGTRLTVT.